This entry lists 8 T cell receptor beta chains sequenced from one sample in a study of T cell responses to AZD1222 COVID-19 vaccine. Produced via immunoSEQ multiplex PCR; TCRdb's table is partial and in-frame only. The sample holds about 150,000 clones, over 80% seen once. Sequenced material: peripheral blood, taken 28 days after the second AZD1222 dose. The receptors were gathered from an adult who received the AZD1222 COVID-19 vaccine.

The CDR3 loop is CATLGQGAAEAFF. CDR3 DNA: TGTGCCACCCTGGGACAGGGGGCGGCTGAAGCTTTCTTT. The chain joins TRBV19 to TRBJ1-1, with 12 bases matching TRBD1. V was clipped by 10 bases and J by 6 bases; unmatched bases: 6. The V gene's germline CDR1 is LNHDA and CDR2 SQIVND (reference sequence). There are 13 residues in the CDR3.

This clone was counted a few times. The chain recombines TRBV6-1 with TRBJ1-3; maybe TRBD1 (5 bases). The CDR3 runs 13 residues. Trimming stripped 2 bases from V and 8 bases from J, with 10 bases between. Germline values: CDR1 MNHNS, CDR2 SASEGT. CDR3 loop: CASSEQGGYTIYF. The CDR3 DNA is TGTGCCAGCAGTGAACAGGGTGGTTACACCATATATTTT.

V and J are TRBV5-4 and TRBJ2-4; a possible D gene is TRBD2 (6 bases). The CDR3 covers 13 residues. Between the trimmed V and J ends, which lost 6 bases and 5 bases, there was a span of 12 bases. Germline lookup yields CDR1 SGHNT and CDR2 YYREEE (reference sequence). The CDR3 DNA is TGTGCCAGCAATGGAGGGCCCCAAAACATTCAGTACTTC. Its translation is CASNGGPQNIQYF.

The chain has TRBV4-3 and TRBJ2-3; 10 nucleotides match TRBD2. CDR1 LGHNA and CDR2 YSLEER come from the germline V gene. CDR3 length: 15 amino acids. J lost 1 base, V lost 4 bases, and 2 bases had no gene match. The CDR3 DNA follows: TGCGCCAGCAGCCGTGGACTAGCGGGCACAGATACGCAGTATTTT. Residues: CASSRGLAGTDTQYF.

V gene TRBV4-1 combines with J gene TRBJ2-1; 8 bases line up with TRBD1. The CDR3 has 15 amino acids. Germline-derived CDR1 and CDR2 are MGHRA and YSYEKL. The junction had 7 bases not matched to a gene; V was cut back by 5 bases and J by 4 bases. CDR3 in amino acids: CASSTRGQAYNEQFF. The CDR3 DNA follows: TGCGCCAGCAGCACTCGGGGACAGGCTTACAATGAGCAGTTCTTC.

The chain uses TRBV19 and TRBJ2-1; perhaps TRBD1 as D (6 bases). V was cut by 4 bases and J by 0 bases, with 7 bases left in between. The CDR3 is made up of 14 amino acids. Per germline, CDR1 LNHDA and CDR2 SQIVND (reference sequence). CDR3 protein: CASSTQGSYNEQFF. The CDR3 DNA follows: TGTGCCAGTAGTACACAGGGCTCCTACAATGAGCAGTTCTTC.

The V call is TRBV19, the J call TRBJ1-1; D is undetermined. The CDR3 contains 11 residues. The germline V and J ends were trimmed by 7 bases and 5 bases, with 8 bases remaining between them. Germline V CDR1 and CDR2: LNHDA, SQIVND (reference sequence). CDR3 nucleotide sequence: TGTGCCAGTACCTTGAGGACTGAAGCTTTCTTT. It is translated as CASTLRTEAFF.

This chain joins TRBV28 and TRBJ2-1; D not resolved. The CDR3 is 14 amino acids. V was pared by 3 bases and J by 6 bases, with 12 bases between. Germline loops: CDR1 MDHEN, CDR2 SYDVKM. The CDR3 sequence is CASSFVGQINEQFF. CDR3 bases: TGTGCCAGCAGTTTCGTCGGGCAGATCAATGAGCAGTTCTTC.